These T cell receptor beta chains were read from a single sample in a study of blood T cell repertoires in COVID-19. Libraries were prepared by immunoSEQ multiplex PCR; TCRdb keeps only in-frame clonotypes and omits some of them. Of 310,000 or so clones in the sample, 87% were seen once. The sample comprised PBMCs or T cells enriched from blood (not recorded which). These receptors came from a woman in her twenties or thirties who had recovered from COVID-19. CDR3s include the opening cysteine and the closing phenylalanine or tryptophan. Fields, in order: J gene, D gene, V gene, clone size, CDR3 protein, CDR3 DNA. The D gene is left open where the match is weak. Size values are once, few and many counts, or a class for expanded clones, and some rows have none.

TRBJ1-1,NA,TRBV6-5,NA,CASREAASNTEAFF,TGTGCCAGCAGGGAGGCAGCCTCGAACACTGAAGCTTTCTTT
TRBJ2-5,NA,TRBV24-1,NA,CATFRRGETQYF,TGTGCCACATTTAGAAGAGGGGAGACCCAGTACTTC
TRBJ2-7,TRBD1,TRBV6-5,NA,CASSYSMDRGPLEYF,TGTGCCAGCAGTTACTCTATGGACAGGGGGCCCCTCGAATACTTC
TRBJ1-5,TRBD1,TRBV5-1,NA,CASSSGQGDQPQHF,TGCGCCAGCAGCTCGGGACAGGGCGATCAGCCCCAGCATTTT
TRBJ2-7,NA,TRBV7-9,NA,CASSLDAGNPYEQYF,TGTGCCAGCAGCTTAGATGCGGGGAACCCCTACGAGCAGTACTTC
TRBJ1-4,TRBD1,TRBV19,NA,CASTPGGSTNEKLFF,TGTGCCAGTACCCCAGGGGGATCAACTAATGAAAAACTGTTTTTT
TRBJ1-2,TRBD1,TRBV7-9,NA,CASSKQGINYGYTF,TGTGCCAGCAGTAAACAGGGGATTAACTATGGCTACACCTTC
TRBJ1-1,TRBD1,TRBV5-5,NA,CASSWGQGNTEAFF,TGTGCCAGCAGCTGGGGACAGGGGAACACTGAAGCTTTCTTT
TRBJ1-1,NA,TRBV21-1,few,CASSPARVWAFF,TGTGCCAGCAGCCCAGCGCGAGTCTGGGCTTTCTTT
TRBJ2-3,NA,TRBV2,NA,CASSEHGYGTDTQYF,TGTGCCAGCAGTGAACACGGGTACGGAACAGATACGCAGTATTTT
TRBJ2-1,TRBD2,TRBV9,NA,CASSVASGGAVNEQFF,TGTGCCAGCAGCGTGGCTAGCGGGGGGGCCGTTAATGAGCAGTTCTTC
TRBJ1-2,NA,TRBV7-2,NA,CASSPFPGDYGYTF,TGTGCCAGCAGCCCCTTCCCGGGGGACTATGGCTACACCTTC
TRBJ1-4,NA,TRBV29-1,few,CSAGAANEKLFF,TGCAGCGCGGGGGCGGCTAATGAAAAACTGTTTTTT
TRBJ1-2,TRBD1,TRBV7-3,few,CASSLTGQGLYGYTF,TGTGCCAGCAGCTTAACCGGACAGGGCCTCTATGGCTACACCTTC
TRBJ2-3,TRBD2,TRBV5-5,NA,CASSLAPAGVSLVTDTQYF,TGTGCCAGCAGCTTGGCCCCAGCGGGGGTTAGCTTGGTCACAGATACGCAGTATTTT
TRBJ2-4,TRBD1,TRBV6-2/TRBV6-3,NA,CASTPTGVTNIQYF,TGTGCCAGCACCCCGACAGGGGTGACAAACATTCAGTACTTC
TRBJ1-1,TRBD1,TRBV19,once,CASRDRVDTEAFF,TGTGCCAGCCGCGACAGGGTCGACACTGAAGCTTTCTTT
TRBJ1-4,NA,TRBV19,NA,CASSMRHEKLFF,TGTGCCAGTAGTATGCGGCATGAAAAACTGTTTTTT
TRBJ1-1,NA,TRBV7-8,NA,CASTLVGTEAFF,TGTGCCAGCACTCTAGTTGGCACTGAAGCTTTCTTT
TRBJ1-1,NA,TRBV29-1,NA,CSVLVSRTEAFF,TGCAGCGTCCTCGTCTCGAGGACTGAAGCTTTCTTT